One and the same sample provided the 18 T cell receptor beta chains below, sequenced in a study of post-analysis software for immune sequencing data. The antigens of these receptors remain unknown. Unique molecular identifiers were present in the TCR beta cDNA libraries. TCRdb called the PCR reads again in MiXCR, with one record for every CDR3 protein. The repertoire has approximately 400,000 distinct CDR3 sequences, roughly 35% of them found once; the top ten carry 13%. Broader study findings: Patients used roughly five TRBV segments, including TRBV5-6, TRBV5-1 and TRBV20-1, more often than controls.

Material for sequencing was blood. The origin of the receptors is a girl aged 5-17 years with multiple sclerosis.

The gene calls are TRBV5-1 and TRBJ2-5; D is possibly TRBD1 (6 bases). The DNA matches TRBJ2-7 better at its end, which makes the J call doubtful. The germline CDR1 and CDR2 sequences are SGHRS and YFSETQ. CDR3 length: 12 residues. The CDR3, as DNA: TGCGCCAGCAGGGACAGCAAATACGAGCAGTACTTC. Its protein product is CASRDSKYEQYF.

The V gene is TRBV12-3 or TRBV12-4, the J gene TRBJ2-3; no firm D call. The CDR3 extends over 11 amino acids. Trimming left V 3 bases short and J 6 bases short, with 4 bases between. The DNA of the CDR3 is TGTGCCAGCAGTTTGATGGATACGCAGTATTTT. Translation: CASSLMDTQYF.

V usage is TRBV20-1 and J usage is TRBJ1-2, with 9 bases lining up with TRBD1. With 6 bases clipped from V and 5 bases from J, the junction kept 16 bases outside the gene matches. Germline V gene data show CDR1 as DFQATT and CDR2 as SNEGSKA (reference sequence). This CDR3 region has 16 residues. CDR3 region: CSAPTHRTGDQYGYTF. The CDR3 DNA follows: TGCAGTGCCCCTACCCATCGGACAGGGGACCAGTATGGCTACACCTTC.

This clonotype has more than one count but fewer than ten. This chain links TRBV9 with TRBJ2-3; D is perhaps TRBD2 (6 bases). CDR1 and CDR2 (germline): SGDLS, YYNGEE. CDR3 size: 15 residues. Trimming left V 0 bases short and J 5 bases short, with 13 bases between. The CDR3 here is CASSVGRLVKDTQYF. For the CDR3, the DNA is TGTGCCAGCAGCGTAGGAAGACTAGTGAAAGATACGCAGTATTTT.

J is TRBJ1-6 and V is TRBV6-6, with a possible D match to TRBD1 (6 bases). The CDR3 loop spans 17 amino acids. The germline V gene encodes CDR1 MNHNY and CDR2 SVGAGI (reference sequence). Between the trimmed V and J ends, which lost 6 bases and 5 bases, there was a span of 20 bases. The CDR3 DNA follows: TGTGCCAGCAGCCGACATCCGACAGGCGGAGATAATTCACCCCTCCACTTT. Amino acid sequence: CASSRHPTGGDNSPLHF.

This clonotype has just a few counts. V and J are TRBV5-6 and TRBJ2-4; D remains unclear. Between the trimmed V and J ends, which lost 1 base and 13 bases, there was a span of 15 bases. The CDR3 is 13 amino acids. CDR1 SGHDT and CDR2 YYEEEE come from the germline V gene. The DNA for the CDR3 is TGTGCCAGCAGCTTGAGACGGACCGCGGAGCAGTACTTC. Translation: CASSLRRTAEQYF.

Only a few counts were recorded for this clonotype. V and J are TRBV5-1 and TRBJ2-3, with TRBD2 identical over 9 bases. V lost 4 bases, J lost 4 bases, and 7 bases stayed unmatched. The CDR3 is made up of 15 amino acids. Germline lookup yields CDR1 SGHRS and CDR2 YFSETQ. The CDR3 is CASSLLAGGPDTQYF. CDR3 nucleotides: TGCGCCAGCAGCCTACTTGCGGGGGGGCCAGATACGCAGTATTTT.

The genes are TRBV24-1 and TRBJ2-5, with 10 bases fitting TRBD1. Trimming cost V 2 bases and J 5 bases; bases outside gene matches: 7. CDR1 and CDR2 (germline): KGHDR, SFDVKD. The CDR3 extends over 16 amino acids. The CDR3 bases are TGTGCCACCAGTGATTCGTGGGACAGGGGTTTCGAGACCCAGTACTTC. This gives the protein CATSDSWDRGFETQYF.

This clonotype has only a few counts. The rearrangement joins TRBV7-2 to TRBJ1-2; unclear D gene. V lost 0 bases to trimming and J lost 6 bases, with 8 bases between them. The CDR3 contains 13 residues. Germline CDR1 and CDR2: SGHTA and FQGNSA. The CDR3 sequence is CASSLAGEDGYTF. The CDR3 DNA is TGTGCCAGCAGCTTAGCCGGGGAAGATGGCTACACCTTC.

A few counts support this clonotype. The CDR3 loop reads CSARDGQGSIDTQYF. The CDR3 bases are TGCAGTGCTAGAGATGGGCAGGGGTCAATTGATACGCAGTATTTT. The rearrangement links TRBV20-1 to TRBJ2-3, with D maybe TRBD1 (6 bases). Germline V CDR1 and CDR2: DFQATT, SNEGSKA (reference sequence). There are 15 residues in the CDR3. V lost 0 bases to trimming and J lost 6 bases, with 16 bases between them.

The V and J genes are TRBV28 and TRBJ1-4; 7 bases map to TRBD1. The V segment lost 8 bases and the J segment 4 bases; nucleotides outside the gene matches: 7. Germline lookup yields CDR1 MDHEN and CDR2 SYDVKM. There are 14 residues in the CDR3. CDR3 coding DNA: TGTGCCAGCCAAGATGGGACAGTTAATGAAAAACTGTTTTTT. It specifies CASQDGTVNEKLFF.

This clonotype was observed a handful of times. The V gene is TRBV20-1, the J gene TRBJ1-6; possible D gene TRBD1, 6 bases. The CDR3 totals 14 residues. With 0 bases removed from V and 6 bases from J, the gap between germline ends came to 9 bases. The V gene's germline CDR1 is DFQATT and CDR2 SNEGSKA (reference sequence). The CDR3 reads CSAREQDSNSPLHF. Written as DNA, the CDR3 is TGCAGTGCTAGAGAACAGGACAGTAATTCACCCCTCCACTTT.

The rearrangement uses TRBV6-2 or TRBV6-3 and TRBJ2-3, with TRBD2 matching over 12 bases. This CDR3 is built from 15 residues. J gave up 9 bases and V 0 bases, and 4 bases lay outside the gene matches. Per the germline V gene, CDR1 is MNHEY and CDR2 is SVGEGT. The CDR3 DNA sequence: TGTGCCAGCAGTTACTCGTCGACTAGCGGGGGAACGCAGTATTTT. Amino acid sequence: CASSYSSTSGGTQYF.

The chain carries TRBV11-2 and TRBJ2-7; tentatively, D is TRBD2 (6 bases). Trimming stripped 0 bases from V and 0 bases from J, with 12 bases between. Per germline, CDR1 SGHAT and CDR2 FQNNGV. The CDR3 has 16 residues. The CDR3 DNA reads as TGTGCCAGCAGCTTAGATATGGGGAGGAGCTCCTACGAGCAGTACTTC. Amino acid sequence: CASSLDMGRSSYEQYF.

A few counts support this clonotype. This rearrangement joins TRBV7-3 to TRBJ2-7, with D possibly TRBD2 on 7 matching bases. Between the trimmed V and J ends, which lost 5 bases and 0 bases, there was a span of 14 bases. The CDR3 is 15 residues long. The germline gives CDR1 SGHTA, CDR2 FQGTGA. The CDR3 sequence: CASSRRRGASYEQYF. DNA of the CDR3: TGTGCCAGCAGCCGGAGACGGGGGGCCTCCTACGAGCAGTACTTC. The complete variable domain, with remaining parts taken from reference TRBV7-3 and TRBJ2-7, reads GAGVSQTPSNKVTEKGKYVELRCDPISGHTALYWYRQSLGQGPEFLIYFQGTGAADDSGLPNDRFFAVRPEGSVSTLKIQRTERGDSAVYLCASSRRRGASYEQYFGPGTRLTVT.

The J gene is TRBJ2-7, the V gene TRBV27; TRBD1 might be the D (6 bases). The tail of the sequence fits TRBJ2-5 better, so the J call may be wrong. CDR1 is MNHEY and CDR2 is SMNVEV in the germline V gene (reference sequence). The CDR3 has 15 amino acids. The CDR3 DNA follows: TGTGCCAGCAGTTTATCGATGGGCCAGGGGCAGACCCAGTACTTC. Translation: CASSLSMGQGQTQYF.

CDR3 amino acids: CASSDGYRGLYEQYF. The CDR3 DNA reads TGTGCCAGCAGCGATGGATACAGGGGATTGTACGAGCAGTACTTC. The chain couples TRBV2 to TRBJ2-5; 7 bases are shared with TRBD1. TRBJ2-7 matches the DNA end more closely, so the J call is doubtful. The CDR3 contains 15 residues. Germline V gives CDR1 SNHLY, CDR2 FYNNEI.

The chain is built from TRBV7-9 and TRBJ1-2; tentative D call: TRBD1 (5 bases). Germline V gene lookup returns CDR1 SEHNR and CDR2 FQNEAQ (reference sequence). The CDR3 runs 13 residues. V lost 5 bases, J lost 3 bases, and 10 bases lay in between. The chain's CDR3 is CASSAGRDYGYTF. DNA for the CDR3: TGTGCCAGCAGCGCAGGGAGGGACTATGGCTACACCTTC.